Detailed here is one TCR beta chain. Recovery among Cohort 3 donors was established by two negative PCRs, clearance, or symptom resolution. The data belong to a study of blood T cell repertoires in COVID-19. In the study's own analysis: Quantification of nucleated cells was approximated via reference gene primer amplification. Some clones are missing from TCRdb's copy, which holds only in-frame ones; the method was immunoSEQ multiplex PCR. V and J calls and clone size are those listed in that table; D and trimming were worked out from the DNA. The sample comprises a few hundred thousand clones, roughly nine tenths of which are singletons, and less than 2% rests with the top ten. This CDR3 comprises 15 residues. The V gene lost 4 bases and the J gene lost 0 bases, with 13 bases spanning the gap. Germline lookup yields CDR1 SGHRS and CDR2 YFSETQ.

The TCR sequence derives from a woman in her twenties or thirties who had recovered from COVID-19. The chain is built from TRBV5-1 and TRBJ1-2; a weak D match, TRBD1 (6 bases). Source material: PBMCs or T cells enriched from blood (not recorded which). CDR3 region: CASSTRTGPNYGYTF. In nucleotides, the CDR3 is TGCGCCAGCAGCACAAGAACAGGGCCTAACTATGGCTACACCTTC.